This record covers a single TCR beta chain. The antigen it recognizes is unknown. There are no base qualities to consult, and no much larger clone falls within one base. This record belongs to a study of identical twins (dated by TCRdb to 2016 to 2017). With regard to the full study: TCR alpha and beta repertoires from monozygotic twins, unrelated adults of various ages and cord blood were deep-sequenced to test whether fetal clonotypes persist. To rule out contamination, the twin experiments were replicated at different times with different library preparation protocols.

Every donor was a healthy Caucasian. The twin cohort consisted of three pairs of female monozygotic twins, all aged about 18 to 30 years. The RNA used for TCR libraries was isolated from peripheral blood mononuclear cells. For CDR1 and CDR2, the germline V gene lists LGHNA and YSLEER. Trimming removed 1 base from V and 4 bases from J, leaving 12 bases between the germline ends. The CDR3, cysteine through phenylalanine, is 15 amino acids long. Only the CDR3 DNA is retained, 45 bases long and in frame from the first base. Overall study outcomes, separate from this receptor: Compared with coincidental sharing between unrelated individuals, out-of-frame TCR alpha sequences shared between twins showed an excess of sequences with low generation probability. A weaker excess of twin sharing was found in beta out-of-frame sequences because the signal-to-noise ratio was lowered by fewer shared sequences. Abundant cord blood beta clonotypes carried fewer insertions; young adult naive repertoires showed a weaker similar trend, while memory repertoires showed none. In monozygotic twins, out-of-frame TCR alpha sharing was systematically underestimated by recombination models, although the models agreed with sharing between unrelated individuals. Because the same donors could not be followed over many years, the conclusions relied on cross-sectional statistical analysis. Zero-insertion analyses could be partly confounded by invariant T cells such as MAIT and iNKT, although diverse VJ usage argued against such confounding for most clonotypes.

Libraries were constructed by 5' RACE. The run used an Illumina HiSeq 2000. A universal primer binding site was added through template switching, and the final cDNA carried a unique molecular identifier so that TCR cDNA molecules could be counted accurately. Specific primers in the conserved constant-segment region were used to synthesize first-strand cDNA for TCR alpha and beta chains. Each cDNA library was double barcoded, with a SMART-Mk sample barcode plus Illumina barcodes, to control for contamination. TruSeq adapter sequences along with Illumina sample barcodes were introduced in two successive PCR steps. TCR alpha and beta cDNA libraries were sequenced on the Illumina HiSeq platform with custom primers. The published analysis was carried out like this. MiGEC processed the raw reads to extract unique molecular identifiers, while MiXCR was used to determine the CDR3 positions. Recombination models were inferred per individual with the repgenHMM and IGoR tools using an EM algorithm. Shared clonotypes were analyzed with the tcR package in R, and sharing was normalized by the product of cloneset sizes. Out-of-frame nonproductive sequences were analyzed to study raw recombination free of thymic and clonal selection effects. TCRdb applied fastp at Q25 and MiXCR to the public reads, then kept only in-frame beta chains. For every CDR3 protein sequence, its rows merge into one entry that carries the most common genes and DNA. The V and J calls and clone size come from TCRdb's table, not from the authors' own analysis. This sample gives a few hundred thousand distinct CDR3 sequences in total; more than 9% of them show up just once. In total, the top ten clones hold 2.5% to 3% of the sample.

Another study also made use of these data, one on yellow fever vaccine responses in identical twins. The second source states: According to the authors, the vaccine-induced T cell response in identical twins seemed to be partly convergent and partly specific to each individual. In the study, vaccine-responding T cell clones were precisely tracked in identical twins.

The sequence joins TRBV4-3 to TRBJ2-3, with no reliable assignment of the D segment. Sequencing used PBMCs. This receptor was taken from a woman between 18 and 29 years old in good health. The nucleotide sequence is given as TGCGCCAGCAGCCAAGGGCGAGCTAATTCAGATACGCAGTATTTT. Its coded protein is CASSQGRANSDTQYF.